This TCR beta chain stems from a study of spatial heterogeneity in lung cancer. This sample's time point: blood at routine non-recurrence follow-up after resection. Unsorted samples of tumor, nontumor lung or frozen PBMC had their whole RNA sequenced. TCRdb re-analysed the 5' RACE reads in MiXCR, keeping a single row per CDR3 protein. The sample lists 100,000 to 120,000 distinct CDR3 sequences, roughly 10% seen once, with approximately 25% in the top ten. The CDR3 is made up of 15 amino acids. The germline gives CDR1 MDHEN, CDR2 SYDVKM. V lost 7 bases, J lost 0 bases, and 15 bases lay in between. The starting material was PBMCs, obtained at follow-up. The receptor was derived from a female donor with early-stage non-small cell lung cancer. The chain recombines TRBV28 with TRBJ1-1; perhaps TRBD1 as D (6 bases). The CDR3 region is CASISAGVMNTEAFF. The CDR3 DNA reads TGTGCCAGCATTTCAGCAGGGGTGATGAACACTGAAGCTTTCTTT. The variable domain in full, with the rest retrieved from reference TRBV28 and TRBJ1-1, is DVKVTQSSRYLVKRTGEKVFLECVQDMDHENMFWYRQDPGLGLRLIYFSYDVKMKEKGDIPEGYSVSREKKERFSLILESASTNQTSMYLCASISAGVMNTEAFFGQGTRLTVV.